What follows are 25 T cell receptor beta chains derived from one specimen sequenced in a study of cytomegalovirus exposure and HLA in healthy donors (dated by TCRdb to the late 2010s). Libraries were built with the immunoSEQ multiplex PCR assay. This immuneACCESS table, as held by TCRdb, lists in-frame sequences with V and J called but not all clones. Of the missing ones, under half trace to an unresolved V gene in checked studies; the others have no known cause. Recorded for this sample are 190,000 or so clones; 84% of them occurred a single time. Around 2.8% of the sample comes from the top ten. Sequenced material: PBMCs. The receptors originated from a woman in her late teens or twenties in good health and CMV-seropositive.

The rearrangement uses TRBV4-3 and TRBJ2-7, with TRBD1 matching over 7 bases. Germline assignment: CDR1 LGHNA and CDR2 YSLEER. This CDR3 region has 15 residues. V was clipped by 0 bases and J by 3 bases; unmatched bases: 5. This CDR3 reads CASSQDRTGNYEQYF. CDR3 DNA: TGCGCCAGCAGCCAAGATAGGACAGGTAACTACGAGCAGTACTTC.

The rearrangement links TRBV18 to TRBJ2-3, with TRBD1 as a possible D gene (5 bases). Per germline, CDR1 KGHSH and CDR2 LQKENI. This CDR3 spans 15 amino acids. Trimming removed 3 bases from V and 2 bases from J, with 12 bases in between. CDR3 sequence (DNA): TGTGCCAGCTCACCGGATGGACAATACACAGATACGCAGTATTTT. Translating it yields CASSPDGQYTDTQYF. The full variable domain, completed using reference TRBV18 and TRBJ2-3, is NAGVMQNPRHLVRRRGQEARLRCSPMKGHSHVYWYRQLPEEGLKFMVYLQKENIIDESGMPKERFSAEFPKEGPSILRIQQVVRGDSAAYFCASSPDGQYTDTQYFGPGTRLTVL.

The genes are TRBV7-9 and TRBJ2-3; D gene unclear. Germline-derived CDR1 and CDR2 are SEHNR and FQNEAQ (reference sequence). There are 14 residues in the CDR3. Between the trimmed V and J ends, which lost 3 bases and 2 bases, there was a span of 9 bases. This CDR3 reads CASSFEPFTDTQYF. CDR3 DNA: TGTGCCAGCAGCTTCGAGCCGTTCACAGATACGCAGTATTTT.

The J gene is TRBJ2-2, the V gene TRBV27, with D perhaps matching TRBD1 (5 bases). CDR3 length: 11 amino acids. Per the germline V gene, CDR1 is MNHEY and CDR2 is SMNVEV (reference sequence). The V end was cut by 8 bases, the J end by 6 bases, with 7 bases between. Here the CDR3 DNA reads TGTGCCAGCCAGGGTCCCGGGGAGCTGTTTTTT. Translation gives CASQGPGELFF.

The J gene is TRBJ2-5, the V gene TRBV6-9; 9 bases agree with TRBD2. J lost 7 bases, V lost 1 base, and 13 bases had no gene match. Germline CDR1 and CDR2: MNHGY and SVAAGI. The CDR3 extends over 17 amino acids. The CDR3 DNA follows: TGTGCCAGCAGTTATTTGGACAGCGGGGGGCCCCTGGGGACCCAGTACTTC. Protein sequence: CASSYLDSGGPLGTQYF.

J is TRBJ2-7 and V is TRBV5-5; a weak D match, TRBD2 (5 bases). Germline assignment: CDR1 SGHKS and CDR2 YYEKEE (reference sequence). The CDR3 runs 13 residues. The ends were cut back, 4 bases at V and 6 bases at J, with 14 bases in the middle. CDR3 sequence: CASSNGVSSEQYF. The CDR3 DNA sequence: TGTGCCAGCAGCAACGGGGTAAGCTCCGAGCAGTACTTC.

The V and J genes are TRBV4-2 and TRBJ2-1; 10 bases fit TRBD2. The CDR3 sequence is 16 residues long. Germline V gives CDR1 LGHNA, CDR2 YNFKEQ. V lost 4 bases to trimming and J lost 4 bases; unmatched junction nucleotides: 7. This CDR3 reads CASSPAASGGYNEQFF. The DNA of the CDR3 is TGTGCCAGCAGCCCCGCAGCTAGCGGGGGATACAATGAGCAGTTCTTC.

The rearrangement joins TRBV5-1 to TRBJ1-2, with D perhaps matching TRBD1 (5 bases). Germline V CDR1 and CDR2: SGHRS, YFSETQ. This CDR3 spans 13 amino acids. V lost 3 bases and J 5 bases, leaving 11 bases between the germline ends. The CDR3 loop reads CASSWGGEYGYTF. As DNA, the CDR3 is TGCGCCAGCAGCTGGGGGGGAGAATATGGCTACACCTTC.

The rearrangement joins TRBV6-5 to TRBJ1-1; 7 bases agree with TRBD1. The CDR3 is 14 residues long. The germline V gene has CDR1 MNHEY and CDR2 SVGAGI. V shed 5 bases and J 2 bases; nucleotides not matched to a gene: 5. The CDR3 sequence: CASSLGGGNTEAFF. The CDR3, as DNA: TGTGCCAGCAGTCTAGGGGGCGGTAACACTGAAGCTTTCTTT.

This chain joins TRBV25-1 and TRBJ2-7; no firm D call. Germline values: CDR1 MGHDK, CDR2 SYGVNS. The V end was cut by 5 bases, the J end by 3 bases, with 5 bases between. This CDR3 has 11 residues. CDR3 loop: CASSSGYEQYF. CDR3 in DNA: TGTGCCAGCAGTTCGGGCTACGAGCAGTACTTC.

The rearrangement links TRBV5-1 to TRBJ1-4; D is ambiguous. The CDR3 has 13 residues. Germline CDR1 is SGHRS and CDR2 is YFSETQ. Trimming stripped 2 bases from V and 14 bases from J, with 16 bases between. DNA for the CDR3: TGCGCCAGCAGCTTCGATCTTGGCGGGAAGCTGTTTTTT. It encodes CASSFDLGGKLFF. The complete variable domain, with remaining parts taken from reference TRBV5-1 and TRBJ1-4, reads KAGVTQTPRYLIKTRGQQVTLSCSPISGHRSVSWYQQTPGQGLQFLFEYFSETQRNKGNFPGRFSGRQFSNSRSEMNVSTLELGDSALYLCASSFDLGGKLFFGSGTQLSVL.

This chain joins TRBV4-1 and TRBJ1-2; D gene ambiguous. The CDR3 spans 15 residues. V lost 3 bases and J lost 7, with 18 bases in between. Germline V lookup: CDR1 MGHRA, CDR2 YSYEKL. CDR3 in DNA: TGCGCCAGCAGCCAGCCAAGTCGGGGTAAGGGTGGCTACACCTTC. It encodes CASSQPSRGKGGYTF.

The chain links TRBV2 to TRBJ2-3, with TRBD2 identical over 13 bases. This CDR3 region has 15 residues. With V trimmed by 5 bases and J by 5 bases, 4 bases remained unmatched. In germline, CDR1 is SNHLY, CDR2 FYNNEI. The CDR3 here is CASSKGLAGRDTQYF. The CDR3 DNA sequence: TGTGCCAGCAGTAAGGGACTAGCGGGGAGAGATACGCAGTATTTT.

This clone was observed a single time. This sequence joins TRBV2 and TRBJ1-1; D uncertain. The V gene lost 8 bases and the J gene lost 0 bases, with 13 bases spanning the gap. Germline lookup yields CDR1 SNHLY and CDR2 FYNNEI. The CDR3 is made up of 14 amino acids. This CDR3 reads CASRTGYMNTEAFF. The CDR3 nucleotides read TGTGCCAGCCGGACGGGGTATATGAACACTGAAGCTTTCTTT.

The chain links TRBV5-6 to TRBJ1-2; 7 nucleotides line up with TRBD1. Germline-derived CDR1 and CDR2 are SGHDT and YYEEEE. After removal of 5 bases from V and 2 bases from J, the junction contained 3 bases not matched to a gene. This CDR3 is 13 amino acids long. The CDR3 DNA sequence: TGTGCCAGCAGTAGACAGGGAAACTATGGCTACACCTTC. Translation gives CASSRQGNYGYTF.

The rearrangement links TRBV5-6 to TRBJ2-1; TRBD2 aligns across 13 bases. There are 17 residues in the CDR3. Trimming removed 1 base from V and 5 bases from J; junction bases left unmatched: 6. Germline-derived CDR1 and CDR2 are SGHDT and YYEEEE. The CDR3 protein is CASSLSWGTSGNNEQFF. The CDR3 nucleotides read TGTGCCAGCAGCTTGTCTTGGGGGACTAGCGGGAACAATGAGCAGTTCTTC.

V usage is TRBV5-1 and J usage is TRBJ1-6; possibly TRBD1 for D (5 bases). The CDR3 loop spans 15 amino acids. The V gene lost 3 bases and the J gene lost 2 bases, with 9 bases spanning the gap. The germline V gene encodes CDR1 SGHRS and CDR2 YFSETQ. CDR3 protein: CASSSTVAYNSPLHF. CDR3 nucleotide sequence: TGCGCCAGCAGCTCGACAGTTGCCTATAATTCACCCCTCCACTTT.

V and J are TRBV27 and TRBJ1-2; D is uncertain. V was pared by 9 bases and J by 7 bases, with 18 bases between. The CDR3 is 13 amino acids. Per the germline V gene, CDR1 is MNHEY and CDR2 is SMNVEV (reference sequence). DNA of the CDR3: TGTGCCAGTACCTCCCTCGGGAAGCCTGGCTACACCTTC. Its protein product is CASTSLGKPGYTF.

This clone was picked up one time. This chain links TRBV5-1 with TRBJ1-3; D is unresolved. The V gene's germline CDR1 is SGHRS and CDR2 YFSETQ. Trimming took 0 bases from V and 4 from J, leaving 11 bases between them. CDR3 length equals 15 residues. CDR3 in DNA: TGCGCCAGCAGCTTGGTGGGCCTCTCAGGAAACACCATATATTTT. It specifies CASSLVGLSGNTIYF.

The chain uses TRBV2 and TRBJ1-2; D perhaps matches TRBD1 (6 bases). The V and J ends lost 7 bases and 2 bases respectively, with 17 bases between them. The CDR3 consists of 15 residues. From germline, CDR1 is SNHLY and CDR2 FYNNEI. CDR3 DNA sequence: TGTGCCAGCAAACCCGAGGCAGGGGTAAACTATGGCTACACCTTC. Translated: CASKPEAGVNYGYTF.

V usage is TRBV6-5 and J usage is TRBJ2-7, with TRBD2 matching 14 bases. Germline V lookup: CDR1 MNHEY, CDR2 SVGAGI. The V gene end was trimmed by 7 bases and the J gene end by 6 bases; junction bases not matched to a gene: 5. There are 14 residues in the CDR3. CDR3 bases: TGTGCCAGCACCGGACTAGCGGGGGGCGGCGAGCAGTACTTC. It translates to CASTGLAGGGEQYF.

CDR3 coding DNA: TGTGCCAGCAGTTACTCCGACAGAGCAACCTACGAGCAGTACTTC. This translates into CASSYSDRATYEQYF. This rearrangement joins TRBV6-5 to TRBJ2-7; D is perhaps TRBD1 (5 bases). The CDR3 sequence is 15 residues long. Trimming cost V 0 bases and J 2 bases, with 11 bases left between them. Germline V gene sequence: CDR1 MNHEY, CDR2 SVGAGI.

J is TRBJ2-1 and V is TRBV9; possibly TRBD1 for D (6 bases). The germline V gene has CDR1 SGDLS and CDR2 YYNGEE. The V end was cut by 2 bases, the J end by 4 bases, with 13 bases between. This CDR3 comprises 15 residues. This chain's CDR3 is CASSVTLGGYNEQFF. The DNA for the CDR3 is TGTGCCAGCAGCGTGACCCTAGGGGGTTACAATGAGCAGTTCTTC.

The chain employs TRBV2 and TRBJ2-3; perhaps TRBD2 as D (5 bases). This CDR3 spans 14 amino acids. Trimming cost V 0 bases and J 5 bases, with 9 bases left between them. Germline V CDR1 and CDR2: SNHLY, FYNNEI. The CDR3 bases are TGTGCCAGCAGTGAAGCGTACGGGAAAGATACGCAGTATTTT. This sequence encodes CASSEAYGKDTQYF. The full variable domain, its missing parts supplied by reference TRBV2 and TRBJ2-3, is EPEVTQTPSHQVTQMGQEVILRCVPISNHLYFYWYRQILGQKVEFLVSFYNNEISEKSEIFDDQFSVERPDGSNFTLKIRSTKLEDSAMYFCASSEAYGKDTQYFGPGTRLTVL.

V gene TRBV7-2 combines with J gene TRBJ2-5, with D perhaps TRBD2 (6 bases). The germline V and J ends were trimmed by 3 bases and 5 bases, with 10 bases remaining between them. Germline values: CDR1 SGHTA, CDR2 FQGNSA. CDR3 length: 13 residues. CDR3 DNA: TGTGCCAGCAGCTTCCTGGAGGGGGAGACCCAGTACTTC. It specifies CASSFLEGETQYF.